There are a few counts of the clone carrying this T cell receptor (beta chain). This entry belongs to a study of early T cells in non-severe SARS-CoV-2 infection. TCRdb reprocessed the 5' RACE reads with MiXCR, giving one entry per CDR3 protein. The sample lists tens of thousands of distinct CDR3 sequences; 5.4% were seen once. The germline V gene encodes CDR1 MGHRA and CDR2 YSYEKL. The CDR3 covers 15 residues. The V end was cut by 2 bases, the J end by 6 bases, with 15 bases between. The sample was whole blood, taken at baseline. The TCR sequence derives from an adult who was a healthcare worker with PCR-confirmed SARS-CoV-2 infection or an uninfected control (not recorded which). This chain uses TRBV4-1 with TRBJ2-3, with no clear D. CDR3 in amino acids: CASSQTLKTGDTQYF. CDR3 sequence (DNA): TGCGCCAGCAGCCAAACCTTAAAGACTGGCGATACGCAGTATTTT.